A selection of T cell receptor beta chains follows, all from one sample in a study of blood T cell repertoires in COVID-19. Assay used: immunoSEQ multiplex PCR; TCRdb lists only in-frame clones, some missing. This repertoire shows some 50,000 clones, 80% to 90% found once; its top ten account for approximately 7.7%. The sequenced sample was peripheral blood. The receptor source for this set is a human donor in a cohort sampled during active COVID-19. CDR3s include the opening cysteine and the closing phenylalanine or tryptophan. The D gene is left open where the match is weak. Clone size is shown for a subset of rows, as once, few, many or a class of expanded clone.

J: TRBJ1-1
size: NA
D: NA
V: TRBV7-2
DNA: TGTGCCAGCAGCTTAGATGGCGGGTCCACTGAAGCTTTCTTT
CDR3: CASSLDGGSTEAFF

J: TRBJ2-7
size: NA
D: NA
V: TRBV5-6
DNA: TGTGCCAGCAGCTTGGGACCGGAGCTAGCGTCAAACTACGAGCAGTACTTC
CDR3: CASSLGPELASNYEQYF

J: TRBJ2-2
size: NA
D: NA
V: TRBV5-1
DNA: TGCGCCAGCAGCCCGTTGATGCACGGGGACACCGGGGAGCTGTTTTTT
CDR3: CASSPLMHGDTGELFF

J: TRBJ2-7
size: few
D: TRBD2
V: TRBV27
DNA: TGTGCCAGCAGTACTTTGACTAGCGGGGAGGGCGAGCAGTACTTC
CDR3: CASSTLTSGEGEQYF

J: TRBJ2-1
size: NA
D: NA
V: TRBV19
DNA: TGTGCCAGTAAACCTAGCCCCTCCTCCTACAATGAGCAGTTCTTC
CDR3: CASKPSPSSYNEQFF

J: TRBJ2-5
size: NA
D: NA
V: TRBV6-4
DNA: TGTGCCAGCACTCAGGGGAGAATAGACCAAGAGACCCAGTACTTC
CDR3: CASTQGRIDQETQYF

J: TRBJ2-4
size: NA
D: NA
V: TRBV15
DNA: TGTGCCACCAGCAGAGATGGGGGGTTAGGGGCCAAAAACATTCAGTACTTC
CDR3: CATSRDGGLGAKNIQYF

J: TRBJ2-1
size: NA
D: TRBD1
V: TRBV9
DNA: TGTGCCAGCAACGGACAGGGGGCCCTCCCGGGGAATGAGCAGTTCTTC
CDR3: CASNGQGALPGNEQFF

J: TRBJ2-2
size: few
D: TRBD1
V: TRBV2
DNA: TGTGCCAGCAGTAGACAGGGGAACACCGGGGAGCTGTTTTTT
CDR3: CASSRQGNTGELFF

J: TRBJ2-1
size: NA
D: TRBD2
V: TRBV3-1/TRBV3-2
DNA: TGTGCCAGCAGCCCCGGACTAGCCTACAATGAGCAGTTCTTC
CDR3: CASSPGLAYNEQFF

J: TRBJ2-2
size: NA
D: NA
V: TRBV30
DNA: TGTGCCTGGAGCCCAGGGTGGACCGGGGAGCTGTTTTTT
CDR3: CAWSPGWTGELFF

J: TRBJ2-1
size: NA
D: TRBD1
V: TRBV7-9
DNA: TGTGCCAGCACACAGACAGGGGAGAATTACAATGAGCAGTTCTTC
CDR3: CASTQTGENYNEQFF

J: TRBJ2-7
size: NA
D: NA
V: TRBV7-2
DNA: TGTGCCAGCAGCTTAGTCCCTCGATCTCAGGACTACGAGCAGTACTTC
CDR3: CASSLVPRSQDYEQYF

J: TRBJ2-1
size: NA
D: NA
V: TRBV7-2
DNA: TGTGCCAGCAGCTTAGCTAGCGCCAATGAGCAGTTCTTC
CDR3: CASSLASANEQFF

J: TRBJ2-7
size: NA
D: NA
V: TRBV27
DNA: TGTGCCAGCAGTTCCCCCCCTGCTAGCGCGAGGGGCTACGAGCAGTACTTC
CDR3: CASSSPPASARGYEQYF

J: TRBJ2-3
size: NA
D: NA
V: TRBV4-3
DNA: TGCGCCAGCAGCTCCCGACTAGATACGCAGTATTTT
CDR3: CASSSRLDTQYF

J: TRBJ1-2
size: once
D: NA
V: TRBV7-9
DNA: TGTGCCAGCAGCTTGGGGGGACGGAACTATGGCTACACCTTC
CDR3: CASSLGGRNYGYTF

J: TRBJ1-1
size: few
D: NA
V: TRBV5-5
DNA: TGTGCCAGCAGCTTGTGGCAGTTGAACACTGAAGCTTTCTTT
CDR3: CASSLWQLNTEAFF

J: TRBJ1-1
size: NA
D: NA
V: TRBV9
DNA: TGTGCCAGCAGCGTAGGGCCGAACACTGAAGCTTTCTTT
CDR3: CASSVGPNTEAFF

J: TRBJ2-2
size: NA
D: TRBD2
V: TRBV18
DNA: TGTGCCAGCTCAAGACTAGCGGGAGACACCGGGGAGCTGTTTTTT
CDR3: CASSRLAGDTGELFF

J: TRBJ1-2
size: NA
D: NA
V: TRBV9
DNA: TGTGCCAGCAGCGTAGTATCAGGGGACTATGGCTACACCTTC
CDR3: CASSVVSGDYGYTF

J: TRBJ2-1
size: NA
D: NA
V: TRBV6-5
DNA: TGTGCCAGCAGCCCCCGGAGGTTCGGCAATGAGCAGTTCTTC
CDR3: CASSPRRFGNEQFF

J: TRBJ1-1
size: NA
D: TRBD1
V: TRBV19
DNA: TGTGCCAGTAGTCAGGGGGCGAACACTGAAGCTTTCTTT
CDR3: CASSQGANTEAFF

J: TRBJ1-3
size: few
D: NA
V: TRBV14
DNA: TGTGCCAGCAGCCAAGATTGGCAGTCAAGAAACACCATATATTTT
CDR3: CASSQDWQSRNTIYF

J: TRBJ2-7
size: NA
D: NA
V: TRBV6-5
DNA: TGTGCCAGCAGCCCCCCGGGCAGGGCTCAGTACTTC
CDR3: CASSPPGRAQYF

J: TRBJ1-1
size: NA
D: TRBD1
V: TRBV5-1
DNA: TGCGCCAGCAGCAAGGGACAGGGTAAAGGGAACACTGAAGCTTTCTTT
CDR3: CASSKGQGKGNTEAFF

J: TRBJ1-2
size: once
D: TRBD1
V: TRBV7-2
DNA: TGTGCCAGCAGCGTATCAGGGGGCCGTGGGACTCATGGCTACACCTTC
CDR3: CASSVSGGRGTHGYTF

J: TRBJ2-4
size: NA
D: TRBD2
V: TRBV5-1
DNA: TGCGCCAGCAGCTTGGAGAGCGGGAGTGGAAACATTCAGTACTTC
CDR3: CASSLESGSGNIQYF

J: TRBJ2-7
size: NA
D: TRBD2
V: TRBV5-6
DNA: TGTGCCAGCAGCCGACCCGGGACTAGCGGCTACGAGCAGTACTTC
CDR3: CASSRPGTSGYEQYF

J: TRBJ2-7
size: NA
D: NA
V: TRBV5-6
DNA: TGTGCCAGCAGCCGAAGGGGCACCTCCTACGAGCAGTACTTC
CDR3: CASSRRGTSYEQYF

J: TRBJ2-7
size: NA
D: TRBD2
V: TRBV2
DNA: TGTGCCACCGGGACTAGCGGCCCAAGTTACGAGCAGTACTTC
CDR3: CATGTSGPSYEQYF

J: TRBJ2-5
size: NA
D: TRBD1
V: TRBV5-6
DNA: TGTGCCAGCAGCTTGACTGGACAGGGGGCGGACTTC
CDR3: CASSLTGQGADF

J: TRBJ2-7
size: NA
D: NA
V: TRBV7-9
DNA: TGTGCCAGCAGCTTAGGAGATATCTACGAGCAGTACTTC
CDR3: CASSLGDIYEQYF

J: TRBJ1-5
size: NA
D: TRBD1
V: TRBV6-1
DNA: TGTGCCAGCAGTGAATCAGGGGGCGGTCAGCCCCAGCATTTT
CDR3: CASSESGGGQPQHF

J: TRBJ2-7
size: NA
D: NA
V: TRBV4-2
DNA: TGTGCCAGCAGCCAAGACCTCTACGAGCAGTACTTC
CDR3: CASSQDLYEQYF

J: TRBJ2-7
size: NA
D: NA
V: TRBV19
DNA: TGTGCCAGTAACTCCGGCGGGGGCTTTGGGGAGCAGTACTTC
CDR3: CASNSGGGFGEQYF

J: TRBJ2-7
size: NA
D: NA
V: TRBV7-2
DNA: TGTGCCAGCAGCCAAAATGGCGGTTGGAAATACGAGCAGTACTTC
CDR3: CASSQNGGWKYEQYF

J: TRBJ2-4
size: NA
D: TRBD1
V: TRBV14
DNA: TGTGCCAGCAGCCAAGTTACAGGGGGCCGGAGCAAAAACATTCAGTACTTC
CDR3: CASSQVTGGRSKNIQYF

J: TRBJ2-3
size: NA
D: TRBD1
V: TRBV7-8
DNA: TGTGCCAGCAGCTTCTTGACAGGGAGCGCAGATACGCAGTATTTT
CDR3: CASSFLTGSADTQYF